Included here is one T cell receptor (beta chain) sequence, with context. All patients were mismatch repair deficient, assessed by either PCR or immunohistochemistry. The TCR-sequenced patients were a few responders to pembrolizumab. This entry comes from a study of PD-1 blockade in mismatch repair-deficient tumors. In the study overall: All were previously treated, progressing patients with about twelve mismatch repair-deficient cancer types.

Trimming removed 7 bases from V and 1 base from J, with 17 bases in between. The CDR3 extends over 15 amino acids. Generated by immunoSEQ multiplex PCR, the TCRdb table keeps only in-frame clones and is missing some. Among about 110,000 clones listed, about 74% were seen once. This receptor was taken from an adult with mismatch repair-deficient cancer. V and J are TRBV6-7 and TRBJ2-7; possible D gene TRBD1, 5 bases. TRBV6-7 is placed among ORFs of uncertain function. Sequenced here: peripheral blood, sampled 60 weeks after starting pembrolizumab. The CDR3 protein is CASTLPTAGSYEQYF. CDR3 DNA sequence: TGTGCCAGCACCCTACCCACCGCAGGGTCCTACGAGCAGTACTTC.